The 29 T cell receptor beta chains reported below all come from one sample, sequenced in a study of T cell clonotyping in hematopoietic cell transplantation. Measured with immunoSEQ multiplex PCR; TCRdb has only the in-frame clones, and not every one. The repertoire holds about 69,000 clones, with 85% to 95% as singletons. Source material: peripheral blood mononuclear cells. The receptors stem from a man in his forties or fifties in good health. Some clones in this sample may be carry-over from other donors' samples.

The chain links TRBV6-5 to TRBJ2-7, with 15 bases matching TRBD2. Germline V gives CDR1 MNHEY, CDR2 SVGAGI. The CDR3 consists of 14 residues. V lost 5 bases and J lost 5; bases outside the gene matches: 1. The chain's CDR3 is CASSRTSGRDEQYF. The CDR3, as DNA: TGTGCCAGCAGTCGGACTAGCGGGAGGGACGAGCAGTACTTC.

This chain connects TRBV5-8 to TRBJ1-1; 8 nucleotides agree with TRBD1. The CDR3 sequence is 18 residues long. Germline V gene data show CDR1 as SGHTS and CDR2 as YDEGEE. The V and J ends lost 1 base and 4 bases, in that order; junction bases with no gene match: 15. The CDR3 region is CASSLSTGGFSVRTEAFF. CDR3 bases: TGTGCCAGCAGCTTGAGTACAGGGGGGTTCTCGGTTCGCACTGAAGCTTTCTTT.

The chain is built from TRBV19 and TRBJ2-7, with 7 bases fitting TRBD1. With 4 bases clipped from V and 7 bases from J, the junction kept 10 bases outside the gene matches. CDR3 size: 14 residues. From germline, CDR1 is LNHDA and CDR2 SQIVND (reference sequence). This CDR3 is CASSTDRVEGEQYF. The CDR3, as DNA: TGTGCCAGTAGTACAGACAGGGTTGAAGGGGAGCAGTACTTC.

This clone was seen just once. Compared with germline, one end of the junction differs, possibly owing to a read error. The V gene is TRBV6-1, the J gene TRBJ2-5; maybe TRBD2 (6 bases). Germline V CDR1 and CDR2: MNHNS, SASEGT. The CDR3 contains 13 residues. CDR3 residues: CVSSLADKETQYF. As DNA, the CDR3 is TGTGTCAGCAGTTTAGCGGATAAGGAGACCCAGTACTTC.

The chain couples TRBV27 to TRBJ2-7; TRBD2 aligns across 7 bases. The CDR3 loop spans 13 amino acids. The trim removed 5 bases at V and 6 bases at J, leaving 7 bases unmatched. Germline V gene lookup returns CDR1 MNHEY and CDR2 SMNVEV (reference sequence). The CDR3 bases are TGTGCCAGCAGTGGGGGAGGGGCGGGCGAGCAGTACTTC. Its translation is CASSGGGAGEQYF.

The gene calls are TRBV4-1 and TRBJ1-6; D is possibly TRBD1 (5 bases). This CDR3 is built from 15 residues. CDR1 MGHRA and CDR2 YSYEKL come from the germline V gene. The V gene lost 2 bases and the J gene lost 6 bases, with 11 bases spanning the gap. The CDR3 sequence: CASSQWVDTNSPLHF. DNA of the CDR3: TGCGCCAGCAGCCAATGGGTGGACACTAATTCACCCCTCCACTTT.

This clone was counted only a few times. The genes are TRBV19 and TRBJ1-1; no reliable D call. This CDR3 is built from 13 residues. Per germline, CDR1 LNHDA and CDR2 SQIVND (reference sequence). The V end was cut by 7 bases, the J end by 0 bases, with 9 bases between. CDR3 bases: TGTGCCAGTAACCGGGGATTGAACACTGAAGCTTTCTTT. It specifies CASNRGLNTEAFF. Full variable domain (missing parts from reference TRBV19 and TRBJ1-1): DGGITQSPKYLFRKEGQNVTLSCEQNLNHDAMYWYRQDPGQGLRLIYYSQIVNDFQKGDIAEGYSVSREKKESFPLTVTSAQKNPTAFYLCASNRGLNTEAFFGQGTRLTVV.

This clone has a single count. The V call is TRBV7-2, the J call TRBJ1-4, with D possibly matching TRBD1 (5 bases). Germline CDR1 is SGHTA and CDR2 is FQGNSA. Trimming took off 5 bases at V and 8 bases at J, with 15 bases between the two ends. The CDR3 sequence is 14 residues long. The CDR3 nucleotides are TGTGCCAGCAGCCTCCAGACAGCGGGGGAAAAACTGTTTTTT. Its translation is CASSLQTAGEKLFF.

The chain joins TRBV4-1 to TRBJ2-7; possible D gene TRBD1, 5 bases. Trimming cost V 0 bases and J 1 base, with 13 bases left between them. Germline V CDR1 and CDR2: MGHRA, YSYEKL. The CDR3 runs to 16 residues. The CDR3 protein is CASSQDGQGRSYEQYF. In DNA form, the CDR3 reads TGCGCCAGCAGCCAAGACGGCCAGGGAAGATCCTACGAGCAGTACTTC.

V usage is TRBV19 and J usage is TRBJ1-4, with no clear D. Germline V gene sequence: CDR1 LNHDA, CDR2 SQIVND (reference sequence). CDR3 size: 17 residues. The germline V and J ends were trimmed by 3 bases and 1 base, with 15 bases remaining between them. CDR3 sequence: CASSILTPTGTNEKLFF. Written as DNA, the CDR3 is TGTGCCAGTAGTATTCTAACCCCCACGGGAACTAATGAAAAACTGTTTTTT.

The CDR3: CASSGGGSREKLFF. The DNA for the CDR3 is TGTGCCAGCAGTGGAGGGGGCAGCCGTGAAAAACTGTTTTTT. This rearrangement joins TRBV6-1 to TRBJ1-4; 7 bases line up with TRBD1. This CDR3 has 14 residues. Trimming removed 4 bases from V and 7 bases from J; junction bases left unmatched: 6. Germline V CDR1 and CDR2: MNHNS, SASEGT.

This chain connects TRBV5-1 to TRBJ1-1, with D uncertain. CDR1 is SGHRS, CDR2 YFSETQ, per germline. The CDR3 has 11 residues. Trimming cost V 10 bases and J 7 bases, with 14 bases left between them. In DNA form, the CDR3 reads TGCGCCCACGGGCCCTTGGTTGAAGCTTTCTTT. Amino acid sequence: CAHGPLVEAFF.

The rearrangement links TRBV20-1 to TRBJ1-2; no definite D call. The germline V gene has CDR1 DFQATT and CDR2 SNEGSKA (reference sequence). The V and J ends lost 5 bases and 8 bases respectively, with 12 bases between them. CDR3 size: 11 residues. The CDR3 loop is CSAQDIKGYTF. CDR3 coding DNA: TGCAGTGCTCAAGATATTAAAGGCTACACCTTC.

This clone was observed once. The chain has TRBV6-6 and TRBJ1-3, with D hard to call. Germline V CDR1 and CDR2: MNHNY, SVGAGI (reference sequence). CDR3 size: 16 residues. V gave up 5 bases and J gave up 5 bases, with 19 bases separating them. CDR3 amino acids: CASSAPRSGLRNTIYF. CDR3 in DNA: TGTGCCAGCAGTGCCCCCAGGTCAGGACTCAGAAACACCATATATTTT.

This chain joins TRBV11-3 and TRBJ2-3; 7 bases map to TRBD1. After removal of 5 bases from V and 5 bases from J, the junction contained 4 bases not matched to a gene. CDR3 length: 13 residues. CDR1 is SGHNT, CDR2 YENEEA, per germline. Here the CDR3 DNA reads TGTGCCAGCAGCCAGGGGGTTATAGATACGCAGTATTTT. It specifies CASSQGVIDTQYF.

This rearrangement joins TRBV5-1 to TRBJ2-2, with D possibly TRBD1 on 6 matching bases. Per the germline V gene, CDR1 is SGHRS and CDR2 is YFSETQ. CDR3 size: 19 residues. V lost 3 bases and J 0 bases, leaving 21 bases between the germline ends. The DNA for the CDR3 is TGCGCCAGCAGCTCCTTCCGCTTAAGACAGGAACCGAACACCGGGGAGCTGTTTTTT. Translation gives CASSSFRLRQEPNTGELFF. Combining the CDR3 with reference TRBV5-1 and TRBJ2-2 gives the whole variable domain KAGVTQTPRYLIKTRGQQVTLSCSPISGHRSVSWYQQTPGQGLQFLFEYFSETQRNKGNFPGRFSGRQFSNSRSEMNVSTLELGDSALYLCASSSFRLRQEPNTGELFFGEGSRLTVL.

The chain combines TRBV9 with TRBJ1-3; D remains unclear. The V and J ends lost 0 bases and 2 bases respectively, with 0 bases between them. CDR1 is SGDLS, CDR2 YYNGEE, per germline. This CDR3 is built from 12 residues. The CDR3 is CASSVAGNTIYF. The CDR3 nucleotides read TGTGCCAGCAGCGTAGCTGGAAACACCATATATTTT.

The chain couples TRBV5-1 to TRBJ2-2; D is perhaps TRBD1 (5 bases). Germline loops: CDR1 SGHRS, CDR2 YFSETQ. V was cut by 3 bases and J by 4 bases, with 13 bases left in between. This CDR3 spans 15 amino acids. DNA of the CDR3: TGCGCCAGCAGCTCCAGGGTGGAGTTCACCGGGGAGCTGTTTTTT. Translation: CASSSRVEFTGELFF.

The chain links TRBV6-5 to TRBJ1-1; D is unresolved. This CDR3 comprises 14 residues. V gave up 4 bases and J gave up 5 bases, with 14 bases separating them. Germline lookup yields CDR1 MNHEY and CDR2 SVGAGI. The chain's CDR3 is CASSSPMGRTEAFF. CDR3 bases: TGTGCCAGCAGTTCCCCCATGGGAAGGACTGAAGCTTTCTTT.

CDR3 amino acids: CASSLGRENTEAFF. For the CDR3, the DNA is TGTGCCAGCAGCCTCGGACGGGAGAACACTGAAGCTTTCTTT. The chain has TRBV7-2 and TRBJ1-1; D unresolved. This CDR3 is 14 amino acids long. Germline values: CDR1 SGHTA, CDR2 FQGNSA. V was pared by 5 bases and J by 1 base, with 11 bases between.

This clone was found once. The V call is TRBV9, the J call TRBJ2-7; TRBD2 is a possible D gene (6 bases). Trimming removed 4 bases at V and 4 bases at J, with 18 bases between. This CDR3 spans 15 amino acids. Germline CDR1 is SGDLS and CDR2 is YYNGEE. CDR3 nucleotide sequence: TGTGCCAGCAGCCCCGCGGGGCTCGGAGGGTACGAGCAGTACTTC. Translated, it gives CASSPAGLGGYEQYF. Complete variable domain (other parts from reference TRBV9 and TRBJ2-7): DSGVTQTPKHLITATGQRVTLRCSPRSGDLSVYWYQQSLDQGLQFLIQYYNGEERAKGNILERFSAQQFPDLHSELNLSSLELGDSALYFCASSPAGLGGYEQYFGPGTRLTVT.

The V call is TRBV7-9, the J call TRBJ1-1; D is possibly TRBD1 (6 bases). The CDR3 spans 14 residues. The germline V and J ends were trimmed by 5 bases and 5 bases, with 15 bases remaining between them. The germline V gene encodes CDR1 SEHNR and CDR2 FQNEAQ (reference sequence). DNA for the CDR3: TGTGCCAGCAGCCCCCCCCAGGGGAGGACTGAAGCTTTCTTT. Amino acids: CASSPPQGRTEAFF.

The CDR3 region is CASRRAGTGSGYTF. The CDR3 DNA follows: TGTGCCAGCAGACGTGCCGGGACAGGGTCCGGCTACACCTTC. The chain employs TRBV28 and TRBJ1-2; 9 nucleotides agree with TRBD1. The germline gives CDR1 MDHEN, CDR2 SYDVKM. The CDR3 contains 14 residues. V gave up 6 bases and J gave up 8 bases; unmatched junction bases: 10.

The CDR3 region is CASSLRGQGGTEAFF. DNA for the CDR3: TGTGCCAGCAGCTTACGGGGACAGGGAGGCACTGAAGCTTTCTTT. This sequence joins TRBV7-9 and TRBJ1-1; 9 bases are a match to TRBD1. The V gene's germline CDR1 is SEHNR and CDR2 FQNEAQ (reference sequence). This CDR3 spans 15 amino acids. Trimming removed 2 bases from V and 4 bases from J; junction bases left unmatched: 5.

The chain combines TRBV27 with TRBJ2-7; possibly TRBD2 for D (6 bases). Germline V gene data show CDR1 as MNHEY and CDR2 as SMNVEV (reference sequence). The V and J ends lost 3 bases and 5 bases respectively, with 14 bases between them. The CDR3 runs 14 residues. In DNA form, the CDR3 reads TGTGCCAGCAGTTTTACTCAGGGCGGGAACGAGCAGTACTTC. Translating it yields CASSFTQGGNEQYF.

The V and J genes are TRBV14 and TRBJ2-7; D possibly corresponds to TRBD2 (6 bases). The CDR3 sequence is 17 residues long. Germline CDR1 and CDR2: SGHDN and FVKESK. V was cut by 0 bases and J by 2 bases, with 17 bases left in between. As DNA, the CDR3 is TGTGCCAGCAGCCAAGACGGCGGAGGGGCCCCTACCTACGAGCAGTACTTC. It specifies CASSQDGGGAPTYEQYF. The full variable domain, with the rest looked up from reference TRBV14 and TRBJ2-7, is EAGVTQFPSHSVIEKGQTVTLRCDPISGHDNLYWYRRVMGKEIKFLLHFVKESKQDESGMPNNRFLAERTGGTYSTLKVQPAELEDSGVYFCASSQDGGGAPTYEQYFGPGTRLTVT.

The chain uses TRBV6-1 and TRBJ2-3, with D possibly being TRBD1 (6 bases). The CDR3 runs 14 residues. V gave up 6 bases and J gave up 6 bases, with 16 bases separating them. Germline V lookup: CDR1 MNHNS, CDR2 SASEGT. DNA for the CDR3: TGTGCCAGCAGGGACGTACAGGGAATGGATACGCAGTATTTT. This translates into CASRDVQGMDTQYF.

This chain joins TRBV28 and TRBJ2-5; D remains unclear. Germline loops: CDR1 MDHEN, CDR2 SYDVKM. V was cut by 5 bases and J by 7 bases, with 8 bases left in between. The CDR3 length is 11 residues. The CDR3 spells CASSRRGTQYF. In nucleotides, the CDR3 is TGTGCCAGCAGTCGGAGAGGGACCCAGTACTTC.

The rearrangement uses TRBV30 and TRBJ2-7, with 7 bases matching TRBD1. Germline CDR1 reads GTSNPN; CDR2 reads SVGIG (reference sequence). J lost 6 bases, V lost 1 base, and 6 bases had no gene match. This CDR3 region has 13 residues. The CDR3 sequence is CAWSARTGLEQYF. The CDR3 DNA sequence: TGTGCCTGGAGTGCCCGGACAGGACTCGAGCAGTACTTC.